This T cell receptor (beta chain) comes out of a study of CD8 T cell repertoires and HIV-1 epitope variants. As for the study in general: Each of Twenty-five Gag and Nef epitope peptides stimulated a separate culture. Controls were a CMV, EBV and flu peptide pool, Ebola AY9 negative control, and no-peptide well. IL-2, IL-7 and IL-15 were added on days 3 and 7 of approximately ten-day cultures.

This CDR3 is 13 amino acids long. The germline V and J ends were trimmed by 0 bases and 8 bases, with 11 bases remaining between them. Germline CDR1 and CDR2: SGHNT and YYREEE (reference sequence). Comments on this clone: The antigen remains unidentified.

Sequencing of TCR beta CDR3 used immunoSEQ survey depth. The assay was immunoSEQ multiplex PCR, and TCRdb's table has in-frame clones only and misses some. This table has roughly 5,400 clones, 65% to 75% appearing once. Sample: cultured CD8+ T cells derived from PBMCs. The rearrangement joins TRBV5-4 to TRBJ1-2, with D unclear. The origin of this receptor is a male donor with HIV. CDR3 coding DNA: TGTGCCAGCAGCTTGGGGGCAGGCCGGGGCTACACCTTC. Protein: CASSLGAGRGYTF.